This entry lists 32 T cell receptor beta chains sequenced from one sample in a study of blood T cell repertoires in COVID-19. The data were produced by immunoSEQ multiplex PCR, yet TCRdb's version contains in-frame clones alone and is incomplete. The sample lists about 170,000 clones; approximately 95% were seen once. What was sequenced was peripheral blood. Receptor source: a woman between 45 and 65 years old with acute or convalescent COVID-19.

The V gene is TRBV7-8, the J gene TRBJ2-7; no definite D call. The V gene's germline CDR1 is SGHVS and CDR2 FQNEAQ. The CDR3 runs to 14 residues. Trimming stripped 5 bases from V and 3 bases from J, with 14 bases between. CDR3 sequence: CASSLDGGVYEQYF. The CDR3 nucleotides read TGTGCCAGCAGCCTAGACGGTGGAGTCTACGAGCAGTACTTC.

The CDR3 DNA reads TGTGCCAGCAGTTACTCGAGGCAGGGTACCTACGAGCAGTACTTC. It specifies CASSYSRQGTYEQYF. The chain joins TRBV6-2 or TRBV6-3 to TRBJ2-7, with a possible D match to TRBD1 (5 bases). The CDR3 runs 15 residues. Trimming took off 0 bases at V and 2 bases at J, with 11 bases between the two ends. Germline CDR1 reads MNHEY; CDR2 reads SVGEGT.

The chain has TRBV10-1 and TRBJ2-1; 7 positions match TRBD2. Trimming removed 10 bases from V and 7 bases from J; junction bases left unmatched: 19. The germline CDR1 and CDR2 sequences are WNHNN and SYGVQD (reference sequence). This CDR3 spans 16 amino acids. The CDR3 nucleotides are TGCGCCACGTCACACCCTGGGGGGGAGGGCCGTAATGAGCAGTTCTTC. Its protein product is CATSHPGGEGRNEQFF.

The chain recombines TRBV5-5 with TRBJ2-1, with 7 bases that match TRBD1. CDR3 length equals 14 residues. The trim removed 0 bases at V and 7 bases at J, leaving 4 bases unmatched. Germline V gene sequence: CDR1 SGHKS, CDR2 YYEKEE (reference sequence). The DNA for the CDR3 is TGTGCCAGCAGCTTGGCAGGGGGTGGGAATGAGCAGTTCTTC. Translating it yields CASSLAGGGNEQFF.

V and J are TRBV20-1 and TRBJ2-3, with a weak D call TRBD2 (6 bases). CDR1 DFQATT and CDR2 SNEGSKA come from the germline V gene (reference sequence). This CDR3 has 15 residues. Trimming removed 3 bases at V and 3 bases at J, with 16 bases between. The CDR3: CSASMGSGITDTQYF. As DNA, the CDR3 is TGCAGTGCTAGTATGGGTAGCGGAATTACAGATACGCAGTATTTT.

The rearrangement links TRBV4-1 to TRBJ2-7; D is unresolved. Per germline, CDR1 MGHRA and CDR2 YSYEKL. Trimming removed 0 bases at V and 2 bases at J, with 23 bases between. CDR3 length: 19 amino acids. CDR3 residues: CASSQDATLFWADTYEQYF. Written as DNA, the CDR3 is TGCGCCAGCAGCCAAGATGCCACCTTGTTTTGGGCCGATACCTACGAGCAGTACTTC.

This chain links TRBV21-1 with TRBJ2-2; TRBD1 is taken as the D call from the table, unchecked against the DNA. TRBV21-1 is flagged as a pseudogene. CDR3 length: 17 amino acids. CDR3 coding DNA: TGTGCCAGCAGCAAAGATGAGCCAGCAGGGGCTACCGGGGAGCTGTTTTTT. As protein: CASSKDEPAGATGELFF.

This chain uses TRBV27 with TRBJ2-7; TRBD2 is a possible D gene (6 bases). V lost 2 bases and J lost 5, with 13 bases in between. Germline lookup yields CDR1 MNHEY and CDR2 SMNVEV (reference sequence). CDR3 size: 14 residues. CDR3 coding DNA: TGTGCCAGCAGTTTAGGGACTTCTGGGGACGAGCAGTACTTC. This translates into CASSLGTSGDEQYF.

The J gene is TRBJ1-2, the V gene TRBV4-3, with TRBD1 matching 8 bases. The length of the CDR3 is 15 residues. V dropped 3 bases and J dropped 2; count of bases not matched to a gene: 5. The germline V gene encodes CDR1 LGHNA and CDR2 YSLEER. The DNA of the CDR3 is TGCGCCAGCAGCCAGAGACAGGGGAGGAACTATGGCTACACCTTC. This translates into CASSQRQGRNYGYTF.

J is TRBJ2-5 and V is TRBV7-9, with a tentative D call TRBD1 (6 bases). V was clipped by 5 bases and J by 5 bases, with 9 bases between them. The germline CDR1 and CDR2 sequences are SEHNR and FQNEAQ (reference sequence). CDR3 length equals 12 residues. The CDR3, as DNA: TGTGCCAGCAGCCCAAGGGGGGAGACCCAGTACTTC. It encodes CASSPRGETQYF.

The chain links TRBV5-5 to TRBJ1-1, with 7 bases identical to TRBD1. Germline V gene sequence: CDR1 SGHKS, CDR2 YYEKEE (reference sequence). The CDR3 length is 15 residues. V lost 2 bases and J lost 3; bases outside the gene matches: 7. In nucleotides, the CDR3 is TGTGCCAGCAGCTTACAGGGGAAAGGGTACACTGAAGCTTTCTTT. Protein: CASSLQGKGYTEAFF.

CDR3 in amino acids: CASSRGRNSPLHF. The CDR3 DNA reads as TGTGCCAGCAGTAGGGGTAGAAATTCACCCCTCCACTTT. The rearrangement uses TRBV25-1 and TRBJ1-6, with D possibly matching TRBD1 (5 bases). CDR3 size: 13 residues. V was cut by 5 bases and J by 7 bases, with 9 bases left in between. From germline, CDR1 is MGHDK and CDR2 SYGVNS.

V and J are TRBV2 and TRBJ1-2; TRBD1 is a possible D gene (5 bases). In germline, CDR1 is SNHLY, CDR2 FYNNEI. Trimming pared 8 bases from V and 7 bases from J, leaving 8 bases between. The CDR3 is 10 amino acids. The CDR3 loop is CASGGSGYTF. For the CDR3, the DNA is TGTGCCAGCGGGGGGAGTGGCTACACCTTC.

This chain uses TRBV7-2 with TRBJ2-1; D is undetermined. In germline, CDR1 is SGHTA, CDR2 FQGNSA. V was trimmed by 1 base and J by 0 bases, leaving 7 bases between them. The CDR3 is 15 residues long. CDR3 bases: TGTGCCAGCAGCTTAGGAGCACTCTCCTACAATGAGCAGTTCTTC. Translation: CASSLGALSYNEQFF. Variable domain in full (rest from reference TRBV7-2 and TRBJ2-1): GAGVSQSPSNKVTEKGKDVELRCDPISGHTALYWYRQSLGQGLEFLIYFQGNSAPDKSGLPSDRFSAERTGGSVSTLTIQRTQQEDSAVYLCASSLGALSYNEQFFGPGTRLTVL.

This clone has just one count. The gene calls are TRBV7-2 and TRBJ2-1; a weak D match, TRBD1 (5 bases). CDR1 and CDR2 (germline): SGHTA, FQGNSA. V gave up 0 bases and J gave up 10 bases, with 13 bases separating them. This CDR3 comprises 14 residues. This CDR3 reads CASSLASPGREQFF. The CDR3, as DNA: TGTGCCAGCAGCTTAGCTTCCCCAGGGCGCGAGCAGTTCTTC.

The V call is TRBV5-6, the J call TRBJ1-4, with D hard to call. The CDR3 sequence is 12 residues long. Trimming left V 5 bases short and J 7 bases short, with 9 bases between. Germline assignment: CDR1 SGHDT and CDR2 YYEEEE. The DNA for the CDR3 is TGTGCCAGCAGTTTGACGGGTGAAAAACTGTTTTTT. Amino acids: CASSLTGEKLFF.

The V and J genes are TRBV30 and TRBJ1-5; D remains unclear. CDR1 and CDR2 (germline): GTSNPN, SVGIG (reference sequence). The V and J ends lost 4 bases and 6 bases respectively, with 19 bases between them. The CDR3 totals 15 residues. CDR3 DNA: TGTGCCTGGACCCCCCCCGGTACTGAACGTCAGCCCCAGCATTTT. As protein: CAWTPPGTERQPQHF.

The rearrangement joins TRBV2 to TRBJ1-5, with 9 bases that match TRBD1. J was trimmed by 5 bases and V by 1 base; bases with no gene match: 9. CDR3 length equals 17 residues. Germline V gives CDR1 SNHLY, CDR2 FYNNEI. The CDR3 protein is CASSEGVGTGTDQPQHF. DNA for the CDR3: TGTGCCAGCAGTGAAGGGGTGGGGACAGGGACTGATCAGCCCCAGCATTTT.

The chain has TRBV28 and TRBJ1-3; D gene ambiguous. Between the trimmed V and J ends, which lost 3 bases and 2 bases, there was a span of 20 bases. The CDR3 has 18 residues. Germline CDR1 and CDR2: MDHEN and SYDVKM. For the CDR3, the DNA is TGTGCCAGCAGTTTCTTCCAAGCTCAGGTTCCAGCTGGAAACACCATATATTTT. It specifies CASSFFQAQVPAGNTIYF.

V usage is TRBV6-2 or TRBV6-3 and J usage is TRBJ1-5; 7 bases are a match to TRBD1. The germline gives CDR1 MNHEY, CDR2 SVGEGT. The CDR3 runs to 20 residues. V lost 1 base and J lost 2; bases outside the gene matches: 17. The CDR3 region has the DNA TGTGCCAGCAGTTACTACCCAGGACAGGTACGAGGACACCGCAATCAGCCCCAGCATTTT. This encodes CASSYYPGQVRGHRNQPQHF.

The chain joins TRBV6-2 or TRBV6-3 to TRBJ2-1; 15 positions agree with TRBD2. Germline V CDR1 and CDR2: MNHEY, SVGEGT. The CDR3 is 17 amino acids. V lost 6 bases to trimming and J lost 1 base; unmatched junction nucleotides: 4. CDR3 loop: CASSDGTSGRSYNEQFF. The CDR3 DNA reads TGTGCCAGCAGCGACGGGACTAGCGGGAGGTCCTACAATGAGCAGTTCTTC.

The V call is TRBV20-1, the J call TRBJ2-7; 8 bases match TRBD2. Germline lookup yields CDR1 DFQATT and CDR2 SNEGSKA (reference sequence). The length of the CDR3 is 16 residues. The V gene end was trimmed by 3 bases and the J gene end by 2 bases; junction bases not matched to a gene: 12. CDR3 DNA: TGCAGTGCTAGTATCAAAGAGACTAGCGAAACCTACGAGCAGTACTTC. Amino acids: CSASIKETSETYEQYF.

CDR3 nucleotides: TGTGCCACCCGAGCGGGAGTTGACTACGAGCAGTACTTC. This encodes CATRAGVDYEQYF. The chain links TRBV28 to TRBJ2-7; 8 positions agree with TRBD2. Per germline, CDR1 MDHEN and CDR2 SYDVKM. The length of the CDR3 is 13 residues. The trim removed 10 bases at V and 3 bases at J, leaving 8 bases unmatched. The whole variable domain, remainder taken from reference TRBV28 and TRBJ2-7, is DVKVTQSSRYLVKRTGEKVFLECVQDMDHENMFWYRQDPGLGLRLIYFSYDVKMKEKGDIPEGYSVSREKKERFSLILESASTNQTSMYLCATRAGVDYEQYFGPGTRLTVT.

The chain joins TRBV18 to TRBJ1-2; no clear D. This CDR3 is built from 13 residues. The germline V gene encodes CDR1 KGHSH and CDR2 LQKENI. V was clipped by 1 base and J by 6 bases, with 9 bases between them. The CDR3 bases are TGTGCCAGCTCACCACGAGTATTCGATGGCTACACCTTC. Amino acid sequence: CASSPRVFDGYTF.

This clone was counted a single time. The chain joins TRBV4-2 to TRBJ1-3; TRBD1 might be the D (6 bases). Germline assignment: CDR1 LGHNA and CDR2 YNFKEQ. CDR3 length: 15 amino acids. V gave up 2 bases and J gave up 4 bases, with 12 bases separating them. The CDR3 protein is CASSQPGTTGNTIYF. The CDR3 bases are TGTGCCAGCAGCCAACCTGGGACAACCGGAAACACCATATATTTT.

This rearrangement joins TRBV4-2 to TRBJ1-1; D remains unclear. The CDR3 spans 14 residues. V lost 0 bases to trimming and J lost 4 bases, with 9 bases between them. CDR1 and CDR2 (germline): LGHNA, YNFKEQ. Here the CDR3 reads CASSQDRVSTEAFF. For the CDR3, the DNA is TGTGCCAGCAGCCAAGATAGAGTAAGCACTGAAGCTTTCTTT.

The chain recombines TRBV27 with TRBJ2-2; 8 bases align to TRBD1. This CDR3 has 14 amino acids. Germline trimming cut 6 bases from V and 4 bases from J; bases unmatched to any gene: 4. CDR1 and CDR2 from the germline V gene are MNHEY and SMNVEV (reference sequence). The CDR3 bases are TGTGCCAGCAGCCACACAGGGGGCACCGGGGAGCTGTTTTTT. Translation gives CASSHTGGTGELFF.

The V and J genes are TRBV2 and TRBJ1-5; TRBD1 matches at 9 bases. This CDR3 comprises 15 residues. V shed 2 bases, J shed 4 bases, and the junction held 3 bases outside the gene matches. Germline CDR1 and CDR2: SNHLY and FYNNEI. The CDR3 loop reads CASSELDRGNQPQHF. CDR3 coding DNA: TGTGCCAGCAGTGAACTCGACAGGGGGAATCAGCCCCAGCATTTT.

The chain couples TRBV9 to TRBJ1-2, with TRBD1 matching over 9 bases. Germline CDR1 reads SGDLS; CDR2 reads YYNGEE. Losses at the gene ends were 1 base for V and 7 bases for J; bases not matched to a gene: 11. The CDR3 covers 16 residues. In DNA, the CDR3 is TGTGCCAGCAGCGTATCCCCCGACAGGGGGTCGGGTGGCTACACCTTC. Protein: CASSVSPDRGSGGYTF.

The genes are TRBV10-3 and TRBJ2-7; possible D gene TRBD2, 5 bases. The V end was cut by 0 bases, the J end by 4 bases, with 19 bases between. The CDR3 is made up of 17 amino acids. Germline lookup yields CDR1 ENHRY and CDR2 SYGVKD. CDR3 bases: TGTGCCATCAGTGAGTCGATAGCCCCGGGAACCGGGTACGAGCAGTACTTC. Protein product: CAISESIAPGTGYEQYF.

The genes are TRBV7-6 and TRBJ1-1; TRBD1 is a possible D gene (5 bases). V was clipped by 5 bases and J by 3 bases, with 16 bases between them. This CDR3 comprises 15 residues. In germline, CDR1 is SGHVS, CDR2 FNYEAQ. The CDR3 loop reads CASSPDVLGDTEAFF. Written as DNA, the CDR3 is TGTGCCAGCAGCCCGGATGTTCTAGGGGACACTGAAGCTTTCTTT.

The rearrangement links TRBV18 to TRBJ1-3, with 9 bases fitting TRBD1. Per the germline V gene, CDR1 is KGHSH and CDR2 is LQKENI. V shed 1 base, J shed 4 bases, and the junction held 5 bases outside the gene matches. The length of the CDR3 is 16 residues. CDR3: CASSPRGQGSGNTIYF. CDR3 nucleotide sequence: TGTGCCAGCTCACCACGGGGACAGGGTTCAGGAAACACCATATATTTT. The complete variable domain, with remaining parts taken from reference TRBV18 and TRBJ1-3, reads NAGVMQNPRHLVRRRGQEARLRCSPMKGHSHVYWYRQLPEEGLKFMVYLQKENIIDESGMPKERFSAEFPKEGPSILRIQQVVRGDSAAYFCASSPRGQGSGNTIYFGEGSWLTVV.